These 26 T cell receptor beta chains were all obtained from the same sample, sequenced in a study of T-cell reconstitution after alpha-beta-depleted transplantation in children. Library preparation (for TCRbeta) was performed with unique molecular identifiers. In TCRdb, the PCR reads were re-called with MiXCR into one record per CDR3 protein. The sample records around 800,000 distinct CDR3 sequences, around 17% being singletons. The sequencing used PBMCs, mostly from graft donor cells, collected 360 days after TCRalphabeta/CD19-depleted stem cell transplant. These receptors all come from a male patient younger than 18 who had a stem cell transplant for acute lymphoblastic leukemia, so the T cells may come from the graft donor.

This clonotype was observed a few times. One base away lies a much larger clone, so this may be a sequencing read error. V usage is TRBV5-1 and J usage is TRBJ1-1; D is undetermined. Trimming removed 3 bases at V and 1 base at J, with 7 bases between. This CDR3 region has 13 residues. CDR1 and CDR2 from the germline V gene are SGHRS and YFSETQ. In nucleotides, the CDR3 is TGCGCCAGCAGCTCGGAGGGGAACACTGAAGCTTTCTTT. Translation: CASSSEGNTEAFF.

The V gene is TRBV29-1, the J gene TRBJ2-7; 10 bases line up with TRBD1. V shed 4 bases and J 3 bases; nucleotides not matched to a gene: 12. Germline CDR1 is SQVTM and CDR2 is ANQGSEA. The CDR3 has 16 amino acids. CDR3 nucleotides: TGCAGCGTTGTAGGGGACGGGACAGGGGTTTTCTACGAGCAGTACTTC. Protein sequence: CSVVGDGTGVFYEQYF.

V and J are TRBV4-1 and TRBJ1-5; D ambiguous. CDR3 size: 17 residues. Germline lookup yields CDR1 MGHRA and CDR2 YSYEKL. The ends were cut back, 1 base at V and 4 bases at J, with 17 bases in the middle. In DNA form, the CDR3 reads TGCGCCAGCAGCCAAGCTGTCCTCCAGGCTCCTAATCAGCCCCAGCATTTT. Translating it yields CASSQAVLQAPNQPQHF.

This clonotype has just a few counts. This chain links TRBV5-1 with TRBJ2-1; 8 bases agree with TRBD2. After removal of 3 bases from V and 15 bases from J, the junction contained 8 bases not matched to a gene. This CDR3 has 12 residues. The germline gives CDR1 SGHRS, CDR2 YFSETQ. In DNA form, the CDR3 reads TGCGCCAGCAGCTGGACTAGCCCGGTGTGGTTCTTC. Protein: CASSWTSPVWFF.

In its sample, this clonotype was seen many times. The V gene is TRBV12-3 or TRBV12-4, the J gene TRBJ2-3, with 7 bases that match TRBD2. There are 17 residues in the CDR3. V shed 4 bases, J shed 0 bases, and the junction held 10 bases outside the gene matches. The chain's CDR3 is CASSSGRGAGSTDTQYF. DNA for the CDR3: TGTGCCAGCAGTTCCGGGCGTGGAGCGGGGAGCACAGATACGCAGTATTTT.

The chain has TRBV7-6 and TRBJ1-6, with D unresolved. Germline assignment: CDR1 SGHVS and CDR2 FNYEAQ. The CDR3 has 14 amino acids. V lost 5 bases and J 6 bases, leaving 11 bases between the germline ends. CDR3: CASSRGFSNSPLHF. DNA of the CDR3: TGTGCCAGCAGCAGAGGGTTTTCTAATTCACCCCTCCACTTT.

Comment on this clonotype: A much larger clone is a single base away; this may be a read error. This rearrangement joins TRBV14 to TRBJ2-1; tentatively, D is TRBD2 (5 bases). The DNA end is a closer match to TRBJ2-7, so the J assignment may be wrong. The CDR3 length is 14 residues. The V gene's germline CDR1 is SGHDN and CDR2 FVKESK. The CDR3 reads CASSHPSSYNEQYF. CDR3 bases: TGTGCCAGCAGCCACCCTAGCTCCTACAATGAGCAGTACTTC.

This CDR3 reads CSVERTTSSYNEQFF. DNA for the CDR3: TGCAGCGTTGAAAGGACGACGAGCTCCTACAATGAGCAGTTCTTC. The chain carries TRBV29-1 and TRBJ2-1; D is unclear. CDR1 and CDR2 (germline): SQVTM, ANQGSEA. V lost 2 bases to trimming and J lost 0 bases, with 11 bases between them. The CDR3 is made up of 15 amino acids.

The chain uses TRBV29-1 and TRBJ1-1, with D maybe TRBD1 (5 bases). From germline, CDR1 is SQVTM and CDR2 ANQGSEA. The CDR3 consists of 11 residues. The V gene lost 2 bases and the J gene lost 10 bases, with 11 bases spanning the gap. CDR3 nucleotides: TGCAGCGTTGAAAGAGGGGAAGGAGCTTTCTTT. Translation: CSVERGEGAFF.

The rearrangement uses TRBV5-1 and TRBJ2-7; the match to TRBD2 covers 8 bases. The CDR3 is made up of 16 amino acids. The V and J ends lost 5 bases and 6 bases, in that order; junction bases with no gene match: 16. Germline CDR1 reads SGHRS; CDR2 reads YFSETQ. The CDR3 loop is CASSSSGRGGASEQYF. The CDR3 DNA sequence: TGCGCCAGCAGTTCGAGCGGGAGAGGAGGGGCTAGCGAGCAGTACTTC.

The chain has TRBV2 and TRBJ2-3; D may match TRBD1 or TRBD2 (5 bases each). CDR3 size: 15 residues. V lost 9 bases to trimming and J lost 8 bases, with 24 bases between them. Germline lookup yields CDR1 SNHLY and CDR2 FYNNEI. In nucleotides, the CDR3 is TGTGCCAGTACCGACACCGGGGCCGTGGCGGGTACGCAGTATTTT. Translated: CASTDTGAVAGTQYF.

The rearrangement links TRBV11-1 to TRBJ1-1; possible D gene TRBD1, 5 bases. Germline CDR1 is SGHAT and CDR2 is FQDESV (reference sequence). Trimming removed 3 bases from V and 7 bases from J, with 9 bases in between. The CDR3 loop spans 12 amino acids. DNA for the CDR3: TGTGCCAGCAGCTTCCGGGGCTTTGAAGCTTTCTTT. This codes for CASSFRGFEAFF.

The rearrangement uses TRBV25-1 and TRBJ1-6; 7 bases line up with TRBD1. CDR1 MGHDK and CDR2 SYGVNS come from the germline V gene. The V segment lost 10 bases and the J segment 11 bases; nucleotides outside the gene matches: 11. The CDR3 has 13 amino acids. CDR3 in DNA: TGTGCCACTATGCGAGGGGGCAGCCCACCCCTCCACTTT. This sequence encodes CATMRGGSPPLHF.

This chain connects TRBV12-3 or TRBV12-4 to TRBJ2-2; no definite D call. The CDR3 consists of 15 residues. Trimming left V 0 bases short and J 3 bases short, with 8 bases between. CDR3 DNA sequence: TGTGCCAGCAGTTTAGCGGGGTTTGACACCGGGGAGCTGTTTTTT. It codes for CASSLAGFDTGELFF.

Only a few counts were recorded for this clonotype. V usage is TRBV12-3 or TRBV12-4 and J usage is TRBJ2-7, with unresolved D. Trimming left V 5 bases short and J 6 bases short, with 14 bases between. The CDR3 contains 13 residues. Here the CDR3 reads CASSNLLGSEQYF. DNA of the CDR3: TGTGCCAGCAGTAACCTACTTGGAAGCGAGCAGTACTTC.

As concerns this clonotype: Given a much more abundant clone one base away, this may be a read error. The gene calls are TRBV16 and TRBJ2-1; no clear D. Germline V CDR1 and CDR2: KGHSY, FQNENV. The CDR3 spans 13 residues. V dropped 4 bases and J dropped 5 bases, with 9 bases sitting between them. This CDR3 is CASSPSHNNEQFF. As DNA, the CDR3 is TGTGCCAGCAGCCCTTCCCACAACAATGAGCAGTTCTTC.

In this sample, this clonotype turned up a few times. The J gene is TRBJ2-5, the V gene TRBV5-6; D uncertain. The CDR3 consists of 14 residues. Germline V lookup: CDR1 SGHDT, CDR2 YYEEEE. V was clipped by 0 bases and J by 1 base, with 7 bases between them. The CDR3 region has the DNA TGTGCCAGCAGCTTGGTCCAGACCCAAGAGACCCAGTACTTC. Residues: CASSLVQTQETQYF.

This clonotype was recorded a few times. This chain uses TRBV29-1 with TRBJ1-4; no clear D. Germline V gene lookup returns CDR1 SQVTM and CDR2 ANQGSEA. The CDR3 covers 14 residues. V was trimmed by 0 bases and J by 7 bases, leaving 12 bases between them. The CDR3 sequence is CSVEDQEKGEKLFF. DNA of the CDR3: TGCAGCGTTGAAGATCAGGAGAAGGGTGAAAAACTGTTTTTT.

CDR3 protein: CSVVNPYEQYF. CDR3 coding DNA: TGCAGCGTTGTGAATCCCTACGAGCAGTACTTC. The gene calls are TRBV29-1 and TRBJ2-7; D uncertain. The germline CDR1 and CDR2 sequences are SQVTM and ANQGSEA. CDR3 length: 11 residues. V lost 4 bases, J lost 2 bases, and 6 bases lay in between.

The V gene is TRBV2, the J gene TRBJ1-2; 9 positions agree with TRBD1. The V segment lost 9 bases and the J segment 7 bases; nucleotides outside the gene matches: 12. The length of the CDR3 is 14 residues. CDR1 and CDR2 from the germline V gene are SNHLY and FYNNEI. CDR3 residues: CASRGRQGGVGYTF. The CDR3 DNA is TGTGCCAGTAGGGGGAGACAGGGGGGTGTTGGCTACACCTTC.

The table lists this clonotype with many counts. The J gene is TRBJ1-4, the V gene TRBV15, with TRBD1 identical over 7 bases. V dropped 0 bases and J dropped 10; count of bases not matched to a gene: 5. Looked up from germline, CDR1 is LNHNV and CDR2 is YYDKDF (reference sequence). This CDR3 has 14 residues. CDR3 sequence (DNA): TGTGCCACCAGCAGAGACAGGGACAGAAGAAAACTGTTTTTT. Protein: CATSRDRDRRKLFF.

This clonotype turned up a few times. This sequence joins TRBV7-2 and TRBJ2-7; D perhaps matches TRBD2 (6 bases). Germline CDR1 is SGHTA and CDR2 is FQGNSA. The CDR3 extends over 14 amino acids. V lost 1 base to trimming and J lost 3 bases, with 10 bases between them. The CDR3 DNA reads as TGTGCCAGCAGCTTAGAGGCTAGCGACTACGAGCAGTACTTC. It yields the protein CASSLEASDYEQYF.

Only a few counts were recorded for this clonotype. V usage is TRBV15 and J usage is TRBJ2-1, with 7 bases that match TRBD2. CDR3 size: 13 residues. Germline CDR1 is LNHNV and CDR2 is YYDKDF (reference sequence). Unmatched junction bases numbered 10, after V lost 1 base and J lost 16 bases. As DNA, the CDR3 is TGTGCCACCAGCAGAGTCCGACTAGCCCCAACCTTCTTC. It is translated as CATSRVRLAPTFF.

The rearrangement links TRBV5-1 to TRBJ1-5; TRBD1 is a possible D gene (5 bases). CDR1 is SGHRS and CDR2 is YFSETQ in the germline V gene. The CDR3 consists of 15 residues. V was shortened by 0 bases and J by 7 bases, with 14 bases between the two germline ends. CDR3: CASSLGDPVIQPQHF. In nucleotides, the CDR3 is TGCGCCAGCAGCTTGGGGGACCCGGTGATCCAGCCCCAGCATTTT. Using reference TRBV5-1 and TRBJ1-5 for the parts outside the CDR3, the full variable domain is KAGVTQTPRYLIKTRGQQVTLSCSPISGHRSVSWYQQTPGQGLQFLFEYFSETQRNKGNFPGRFSGRQFSNSRSEMNVSTLELGDSALYLCASSLGDPVIQPQHFGDGTRLSIL.

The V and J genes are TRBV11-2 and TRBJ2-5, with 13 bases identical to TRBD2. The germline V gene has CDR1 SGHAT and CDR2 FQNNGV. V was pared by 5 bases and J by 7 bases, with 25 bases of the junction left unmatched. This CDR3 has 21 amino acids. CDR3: CASSPFYRTSGSALTKTTQYF. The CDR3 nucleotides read TGTGCCAGCAGCCCATTTTACCGGACTAGCGGGAGCGCACTAACTAAAACGACCCAGTACTTC.

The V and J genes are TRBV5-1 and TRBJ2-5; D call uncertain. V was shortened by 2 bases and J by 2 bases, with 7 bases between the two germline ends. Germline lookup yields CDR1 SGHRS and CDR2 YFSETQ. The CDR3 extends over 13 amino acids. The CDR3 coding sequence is TGCGCCAGCAGCTTCCCTAATCAAGAGACCCAGTACTTC. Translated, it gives CASSFPNQETQYF.